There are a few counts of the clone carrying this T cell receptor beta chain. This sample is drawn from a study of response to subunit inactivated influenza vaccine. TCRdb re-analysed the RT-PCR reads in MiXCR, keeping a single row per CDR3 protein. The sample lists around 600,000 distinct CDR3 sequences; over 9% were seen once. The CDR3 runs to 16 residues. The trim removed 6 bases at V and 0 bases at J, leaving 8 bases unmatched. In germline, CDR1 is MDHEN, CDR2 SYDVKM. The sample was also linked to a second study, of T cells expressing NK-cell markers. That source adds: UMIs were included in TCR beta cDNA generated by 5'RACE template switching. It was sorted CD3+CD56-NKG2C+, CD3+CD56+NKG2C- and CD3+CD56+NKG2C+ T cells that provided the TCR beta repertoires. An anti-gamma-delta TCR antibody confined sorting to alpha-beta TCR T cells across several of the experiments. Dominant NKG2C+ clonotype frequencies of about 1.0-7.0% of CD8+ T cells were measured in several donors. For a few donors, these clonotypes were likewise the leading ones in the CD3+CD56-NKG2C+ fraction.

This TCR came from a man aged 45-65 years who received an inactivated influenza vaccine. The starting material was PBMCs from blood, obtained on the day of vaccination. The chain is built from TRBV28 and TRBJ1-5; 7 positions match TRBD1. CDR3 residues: CASRGTVQLSNQPQHF. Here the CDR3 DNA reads TGTGCCAGCAGGGGGACAGTCCAACTTAGCAATCAGCCCCAGCATTTT.